This T cell receptor (beta chain) is from a study of blood T cell repertoires in COVID-19. Whole-study context: Italy, Spain and the United States were the sources of the convalescent and acute COVID-19 samples. PBMCs, B-cell-depleted T cells, or T cells were the source of the cDNA or gDNA that made up the material.

Authors' data handling: Nucleated cell number was recorded as an estimate derived from reference gene primer amplification. TCRdb's copy holds only in-frame clones and misses some; the assay was immunoSEQ multiplex PCR. V and J calls and clone size are as listed in that table; D and trimming were resolved from the DNA. There are some 150,000 clones in the sample; about 86% occur only once, and over 8% lies in the top ten. This clone was picked up a small number of times. Germline assignment: CDR1 SGHNT and CDR2 YYREEE (reference sequence). This CDR3 spans 17 amino acids. The V gene end was trimmed by 4 bases and the J gene end by 1 base; junction bases not matched to a gene: 12.

The TCR sequence derives from a woman in her sixties with acute or convalescent COVID-19. The chain combines TRBV5-4 with TRBJ1-1, with TRBD1 matching over 8 bases. Sequencing input: peripheral blood. The CDR3 loop reads CASSIPDRGGGNTEAFF. CDR3 sequence (DNA): TGTGCCAGCAGCATTCCAGACAGGGGAGGTGGGAACACTGAAGCTTTCTTT.